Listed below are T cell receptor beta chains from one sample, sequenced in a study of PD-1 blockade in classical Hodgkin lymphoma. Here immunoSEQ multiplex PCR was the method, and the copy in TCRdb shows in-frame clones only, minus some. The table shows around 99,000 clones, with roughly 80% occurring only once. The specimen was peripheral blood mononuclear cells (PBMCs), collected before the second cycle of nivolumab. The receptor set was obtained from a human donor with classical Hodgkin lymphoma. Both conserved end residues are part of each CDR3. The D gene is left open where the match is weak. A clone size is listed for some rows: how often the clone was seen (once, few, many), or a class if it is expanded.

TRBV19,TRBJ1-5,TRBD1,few,CASLGQGWRNQPQHF,TGTGCCAGCCTAGGACAGGGGTGGCGGAATCAGCCCCAGCATTTT
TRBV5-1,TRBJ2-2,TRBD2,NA,CASSQGLADLTGELFF,TGCGCCAGCAGCCAGGGACTAGCGGACCTTACCGGGGAGCTGTTTTTT
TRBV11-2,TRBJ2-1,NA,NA,CASRGQTRFNEQFF,TGTGCCAGTAGGGGCCAGACCCGCTTCAATGAGCAGTTCTTC
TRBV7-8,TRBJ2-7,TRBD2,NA,CASSLGGTSGTEQYF,TGTGCCAGCAGCTTAGGGGGGACTAGCGGGACCGAGCAGTACTTC
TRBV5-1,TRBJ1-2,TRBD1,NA,CASSPTTGIYGYTF,TGCGCCAGCAGCCCAACGACAGGGATCTATGGCTACACCTTC
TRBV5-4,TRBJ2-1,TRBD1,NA,CASSPGGQATYNEQFF,TGTGCCAGCAGCCCCGGGGGACAGGCGACCTACAATGAGCAGTTCTTC
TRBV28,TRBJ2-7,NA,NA,CASSPTGPHGHEQYF,TGTGCCAGCAGTCCAACGGGACCCCATGGTCACGAGCAGTACTTC
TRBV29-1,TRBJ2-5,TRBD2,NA,CSVGGGRFGETQYF,TGCAGCGTTGGGGGAGGGCGATTTGGGGAGACCCAGTACTTC
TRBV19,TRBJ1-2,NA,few,CATYDPYGYTF,TGTGCCACCTACGACCCCTATGGCTACACCTTC
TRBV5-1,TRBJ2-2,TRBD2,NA,CASSQAGRDTGELFF,TGCGCCAGCAGTCAGGCGGGGAGGGACACCGGGGAGCTGTTTTTT
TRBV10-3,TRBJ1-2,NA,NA,CAISGNQGSGYTF,TGTGCCATCAGTGGGAACCAGGGGAGTGGCTACACCTTC
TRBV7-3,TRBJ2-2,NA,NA,CASSFMASTSPGELFF,TGTGCCAGCAGCTTCATGGCTAGCACGAGCCCCGGGGAGCTGTTTTTT
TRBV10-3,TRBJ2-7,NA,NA,CAISSDYEQYF,TGTGCCATCTCTAGCGATTACGAGCAGTACTTC
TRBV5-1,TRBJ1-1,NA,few,CASQEGPEAFF,TGCGCCAGCCAGGAAGGGCCTGAAGCTTTCTTT
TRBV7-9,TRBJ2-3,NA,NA,CASSPASLTDTQYF,TGTGCCAGCAGCCCAGCTAGCCTCACAGATACGCAGTATTTT
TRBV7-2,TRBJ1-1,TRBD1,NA,CASSLEGQLGAEAFF,TGTGCCAGCAGCTTAGAGGGACAGTTAGGCGCTGAAGCTTTCTTT
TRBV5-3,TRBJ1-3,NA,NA,CARSLLTESKNTIYF,TGTGCCAGAAGCTTGCTAACAGAAAGTAAAAACACCATATATTTT
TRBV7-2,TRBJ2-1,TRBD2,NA,CASSSTGTSGHNEQFF,TGTGCCAGCAGCTCCACGGGGACTAGCGGCCACAATGAGCAGTTCTTC
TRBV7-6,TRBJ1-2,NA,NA,CASRNGTARGYTF,TGTGCCAGCAGAAACGGGACGGCCAGAGGCTACACCTTC
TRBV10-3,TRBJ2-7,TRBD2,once,CAIGGGRNEQYF,TGTGCCATCGGGGGGGGGAGGAACGAGCAGTACTTC
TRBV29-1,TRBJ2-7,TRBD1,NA,CSVAGTGYEQYF,TGCAGCGTAGCCGGGACAGGGTACGAGCAGTACTTC
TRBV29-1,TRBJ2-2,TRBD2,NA,CSVRASGGNTGELFF,TGCAGCGTGAGGGCGAGCGGGGGGAACACCGGGGAGCTGTTTTTT
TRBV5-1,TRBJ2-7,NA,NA,CASSLAPADSYEQYF,TGCGCCAGCAGCTTGGCTCCAGCAGACTCCTACGAGCAGTACTTC
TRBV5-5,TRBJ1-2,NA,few,CASTMGDPRNYGYTF,TGTGCCAGCACCATGGGGGACCCAAGGAACTATGGCTACACCTTC
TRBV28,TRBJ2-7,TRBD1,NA,CASSPPGGVYEQYF,TGTGCCAGCAGTCCTCCAGGGGGCGTATACGAGCAGTACTTC
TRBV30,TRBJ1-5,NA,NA,CAWSPSFSYNQPQHF,TGTGCCTGGAGCCCCTCGTTCAGCTACAATCAGCCCCAGCACTTT
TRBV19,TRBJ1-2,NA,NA,CASSIEAANYGYTF,TGTGCCAGTAGTATCGAAGCAGCTAACTATGGCTACACCTTC